One sample yielded the 10 T cell receptor beta chains listed below, sequenced in a study of shared clonotypes between healthy human individuals. Naive CD8 cells comprised CD45RO-negative, CCR7-positively selected cells, excluding terminally differentiated effector memory CD45RA+ cells. The repertoire was sequenced with immunoSEQ multiplex PCR; TCRdb's copy has only in-frame clones and lacks some. Among about 590,000 clones listed, about 95% were seen once. What was sequenced was naive CD8+ T cells sorted from blood. Receptor source: a woman aged 25-40 years in good health.

The chain combines TRBV14 with TRBJ2-1; D is unclear. Germline CDR1 is SGHDN and CDR2 is FVKESK. V was pared by 2 bases and J by 5 bases, with 16 bases between. CDR3 length: 16 amino acids. The CDR3: CASSQRGGFLDNEQFF. For the CDR3, the DNA is TGTGCCAGCAGCCAACGAGGTGGGTTCTTGGACAATGAGCAGTTCTTC.

J is TRBJ1-6 and V is TRBV4-1, with D possibly TRBD1 on 5 matching bases. The CDR3 spans 18 residues. Trimming shortened V by 0 bases and J by 0 bases, and 12 bases separated the two germline ends. Germline CDR1 MGHRA, CDR2 YSYEKL. CDR3 residues: CASSQERDGNSYNSPLHF. In DNA, the CDR3 is TGCGCCAGCAGCCAAGAGCGGGACGGTAACTCCTATAATTCACCCCTCCACTTT.

The V gene is TRBV5-6, the J gene TRBJ1-2, with D possibly TRBD1 on 5 matching bases. Per germline, CDR1 SGHDT and CDR2 YYEEEE. There are 15 residues in the CDR3. V lost 6 bases to trimming and J lost 0 bases, with 15 bases between them. CDR3 nucleotide sequence: TGTGCCAGCACCCCCGAAACAGGTTCTAACTATGGCTACACCTTC. It codes for CASTPETGSNYGYTF. Supplemented by reference TRBV5-6 and TRBJ1-2, the full variable domain reads DAGVTQSPTHLIKTRGQQVTLRCSPKSGHDTVSWYQQALGQGPQFIFQYYEEEERQRGNFPDRFSGHQFPNYSSELNVNALLLGDSALYLCASTPETGSNYGYTFGSGTRLTVV.

The chain couples TRBV30 to TRBJ1-1; D gene ambiguous. Trimming removed 4 bases at V and 0 bases at J, with 9 bases between. CDR1 GTSNPN and CDR2 SVGIG come from the germline V gene (reference sequence). The CDR3 runs 13 residues. The CDR3 DNA reads TGTGCCTGGACGAGGGAGGTGAACACTGAAGCTTTCTTT. Protein product: CAWTREVNTEAFF.

The chain recombines TRBV6-5 with TRBJ1-1, with D uncertain. V gave up 2 bases and J gave up 6 bases, with 13 bases separating them. This CDR3 has 14 residues. Germline lookup yields CDR1 MNHEY and CDR2 SVGAGI. The CDR3 DNA follows: TGTGCCAGCAGTTACGGGGTCCCTGGGGCTGAAGCTTTCTTT. This encodes CASSYGVPGAEAFF.

This chain links TRBV4-1 with TRBJ2-2; D is uncertain. Germline V gives CDR1 MGHRA, CDR2 YSYEKL. This CDR3 spans 12 amino acids. V was shortened by 1 base and J by 6 bases, with 3 bases between the two germline ends. CDR3 DNA: TGCGCCAGCAGCCAAGTCCCCGGGGAGCTGTTTTTT. Its protein product is CASSQVPGELFF.

This clone came up a few times. The chain is built from TRBV15 and TRBJ1-1; D not certain. The V gene's germline CDR1 is LNHNV and CDR2 YYDKDF (reference sequence). V was clipped by 0 bases and J by 7 bases, with 12 bases between them. The CDR3 consists of 14 residues. The CDR3 DNA follows: TGTGCCACCAGCAGAGATAGCTGGGCCCTTGAAGCTTTCTTT. Translated, it gives CATSRDSWALEAFF. The variable domain in full, completed from reference TRBV15 and TRBJ1-1, reads DAMVIQNPRYQVTQFGKPVTLSCSQTLNHNVMYWYQQKSSQAPKLLFHYYDKDFNNEADTPDNFQSRRPNTSFCFLDIRSPGLGDTAMYLCATSRDSWALEAFFGQGTRLTVV.

The rearrangement links TRBV9 to TRBJ1-1; 9 positions agree with TRBD1. Germline lookup yields CDR1 SGDLS and CDR2 YYNGEE. The CDR3 totals 15 residues. V gave up 4 bases and J gave up 0 bases; unmatched junction bases: 4. CDR3 in DNA: TGTGCCAGCAGCTCGGACAGGGGACTGAACACTGAAGCTTTCTTT. Amino acids: CASSSDRGLNTEAFF.

The chain combines TRBV7-9 with TRBJ1-4; 9 bases map to TRBD1. Germline V gives CDR1 SEHNR, CDR2 FQNEAQ (reference sequence). The CDR3 extends over 15 amino acids. The ends lost 4 bases at V and 11 bases at J; junction bases unmatched: 11. The CDR3 coding sequence is TGTGCCAGCAGCTCCGGTCCCGGGACAGGGCCCAAACTGTTTTTT. Its protein product is CASSSGPGTGPKLFF.

The V gene is TRBV5-4, the J gene TRBJ1-2; TRBD1 is a possible D gene (5 bases). Germline V lookup: CDR1 SGHNT, CDR2 YYREEE (reference sequence). Trimming pared 4 bases from V and 4 bases from J, leaving 17 bases between. The CDR3 has 15 residues. This CDR3 is CASSAGPGSGYGYTF. The CDR3 region has the DNA TGTGCCAGCAGCGCGGGCCCAGGGTCTGGCTATGGCTACACCTTC.